Listed below are T cell receptor beta chains from one sample, sequenced in a study of cytomegalovirus exposure and HLA in healthy donors. Sequenced by immunoSEQ multiplex PCR; TCRdb stores in-frame clones only, minus some. The sample includes about 140,000 clones, roughly four fifths seen only once; the top ten take roughly 7.3%. The specimen sequenced was PBMCs. All receptors derive from a man aged 25 to 40 in good health and CMV-seronegative. CDR3s include the opening cysteine and the closing phenylalanine or tryptophan. A D gene is named only where the DNA matches it firmly. Clone size is shown for a subset of rows, as once, few, many or a class of expanded clone.

CDR3: CAWSRGLGRLNTEAFF; DNA: TGTGCCTGGAGCCGAGGCCTCGGGAGATTGAACACTGAAGCTTTCTTT; D: .; J: TRBJ1-1; V: TRBV30; size: .
CDR3: CASSGSSGAETQYF; DNA: TGTGCCAGCAGTGGGAGTAGCGGGGCGGAGACCCAGTACTTC; D: TRBD2; J: TRBJ2-5; V: TRBV2; size: .
CDR3: CASSLDLNTEAFF; DNA: TGTGCCAGCAGTTTAGACTTGAACACTGAAGCTTTCTTT; D: .; J: TRBJ1-1; V: TRBV6-1; size: .
CDR3: CASSFVTGSEQYF; DNA: TGTGCCAGCAGTTTCGTGACAGGGTCCGAGCAGTACTTC; D: TRBD1; J: TRBJ2-7; V: TRBV28; size: .
CDR3: CAWSVGTGAREQYF; DNA: TGTGCCTGGAGTGTGGGGACAGGAGCACGGGAGCAGTACTTC; D: TRBD1; J: TRBJ2-5; V: TRBV30; size: .
CDR3: CASSLGVRQPQHF; DNA: TGTGCCAGCAGCTTAGGTGTGAGGCAGCCCCAGCATTTT; D: .; J: TRBJ1-5; V: TRBV11-1; size: .
CDR3: CASSLASSGSINEQFF; DNA: TGTGCCAGCAGCTTGGCCTCTAGCGGGAGTATCAATGAGCAGTTCTTC; D: TRBD2; J: TRBJ2-1; V: TRBV5-6; size: few
CDR3: CASTSYLVMGAGTEAFF; DNA: TGTGCCAGTACCTCATACCTGGTGATGGGGGCCGGCACTGAAGCTTTCTTT; D: .; J: TRBJ1-1; V: TRBV19; size: .
CDR3: CASSFSDQRTGAFF; DNA: TGTGCCAGCAGTTTTTCGGACCAAAGGACAGGAGCTTTCTTT; D: TRBD1; J: TRBJ1-1; V: TRBV28; size: .
CDR3: CASSRSFWGQGGSSPLHF; DNA: TGTGCCAGCAGCCGCTCCTTTTGGGGACAGGGAGGTAGTTCACCCCTCCACTTT; D: TRBD1; J: TRBJ1-6; V: TRBV14; size: .
CDR3: CASSNHGQPQHF; DNA: TGTGCCAGTAGTAACCACGGGCAGCCCCAGCATTTT; D: .; J: TRBJ1-5; V: TRBV19; size: .
CDR3: CASSQGWDTVDEKLFF; DNA: TGTGCCAGCAGCCAAGGGTGGGACACCGTGGATGAAAAACTGTTTTTT; D: .; J: TRBJ1-4; V: TRBV4-2; size: .
CDR3: CAWSVRGSGELFF; DNA: TGTGCCTGGAGTGTACGGGGTTCCGGGGAGCTGTTTTTT; D: .; J: TRBJ2-2; V: TRBV30; size: .
CDR3: CASSDQQGPTEAFF; DNA: TGTGCCAGCAGTGACCAACAGGGACCCACTGAAGCTTTCTTT; D: .; J: TRBJ1-1; V: TRBV6-1; size: .
CDR3: CASSPRGYRGVDTGELFF; DNA: TGTGCCAGCAGCCCCCGGGGGTATCGGGGTGTGGACACCGGGGAGCTGTTTTTT; D: .; J: TRBJ2-2; V: TRBV7-9; size: few
CDR3: CASSLFGSGNTGELFF; DNA: TGCGCCAGCAGCTTGTTCGGGAGCGGAAACACCGGGGAGCTGTTTTTT; D: .; J: TRBJ2-2; V: TRBV5-1; size: once
CDR3: CASSVGAGGKVNEQFF; DNA: TGTGCCAGCAGCGTTGGAGCGGGCGGTAAAGTCAATGAGCAGTTCTTC; D: .; J: TRBJ2-1; V: TRBV9; size: .
CDR3: CASSLGNDRPRREQYF; DNA: TGTGCCAGCAGCTTAGGGAACGACAGGCCCCGGAGAGAGCAGTACTTC; D: .; J: TRBJ2-7; V: TRBV7-9; size: .